This T cell receptor (beta chain) was sequenced during a study of blood T cells in healthy people across ages. Through a sample-barcoded 5' primer and a J-beta primer mix, a second PCR was run for about 6 to 11 cycles. Every cDNA molecule carried a tag from a template-switch adaptor bearing 12 random nucleotides. From the 5' RACE reads, TCRdb called clonotypes with MiXCR, one entry per CDR3 protein. The repertoire holds roughly 680,000 distinct CDR3 sequences, with around 45% as singletons. In this sample, this clonotype turned up a few times. There are 16 residues in the CDR3. Trimming removed 2 bases at V and 0 bases at J, with 11 bases between.

The V gene is TRBV12-3 or TRBV12-4, the J gene TRBJ2-1; D tentatively fits TRBD1 or TRBD2 (7 bases each). The sequencing input was blood. The TCR comes from an older woman in good health. The CDR3 is CASSLTGEGSYNEQFF. Written as DNA, the CDR3 is TGTGCCAGCAGTTTAACAGGGGAGGGCTCCTACAATGAGCAGTTCTTC.